This T cell receptor beta chain was sequenced for a study of T cell responses to AZD1222 COVID-19 vaccine. Overall study results and limits: Repertoire collection took place solely once the T cell response had peaked.

As regards this clone: The antigen remains unidentified.

TCRdb's table, derived via immunoSEQ multiplex PCR, lists solely in-frame clones and lacks some. The sample has fewer than 120,000 clones, 80% to 95% seen once. The TCR originated in an adult who received the AZD1222 COVID-19 vaccine. The sequences come from peripheral blood, collected 28 days after the second AZD1222 dose.

CDR3 loop: CASSLSGGVDEQYF. DNA for the CDR3: TGTGCCAGCAGTTTATCGGGGGGCGTTGACGAGCAGTACTTC. The chain carries TRBV27 and TRBJ2-7; D may correspond to TRBD1 or TRBD2 (6 bases each). The CDR3 totals 14 residues. V lost 0 bases and J 5 bases, leaving 11 bases between the germline ends. Germline lookup yields CDR1 MNHEY and CDR2 SMNVEV (reference sequence).